The sequence of this T cell receptor (beta chain) was determined in a study of early T cells in non-severe SARS-CoV-2 infection. Study in general: The chains were unpaired, and the sequenced material was bulk RNA from unsorted whole blood.

Whole-study findings and limits: VDJdb-based annotation leaned toward anti-spike CD8 responses and missed private and CD4 specificities.

With respect to this clonotype: What it binds is unknown. The junction differs from germline at one of its ends, possibly a read error.

Individual cDNA molecules received unique molecular identifiers. Using its own MiXCR run on the 5' RACE reads, TCRdb lists one record per CDR3 protein. The sample has about 61,000 distinct CDR3 sequences; under 14% are singletons. The CDR3 covers 12 residues. The TCR originated in an adult who was a healthcare worker with PCR-confirmed SARS-CoV-2 infection or an uninfected control (not recorded which). This sequence joins TRBV12-3 or TRBV12-4 and TRBJ1-2; D uncertain. The sequenced sample consisted of whole blood. CDR3 sequence (DNA): TGTGCCAGCAGTTTAGGCAGGAATGGTCTAGCCTTC. This encodes CASSLGRNGLAF.